This T cell receptor beta chain derives from a study of cytomegalovirus exposure and HLA in healthy donors. Study in general: Of all 400 or so donors who were genotyped, 75% to 85% belonged to the Caucasian-associated ancestry cluster.

Study findings and constraints: Donor immune exposure was known only as CMV serostatus. The productive fraction for most TCR beta V segments was about 90% or about 30% in an earlier analysis. Later analysis revealed greater clonal expansion in HLA-associated TCR beta chains than in equally common others.

Germline V gene data show CDR1 as SGHRS and CDR2 as YFSETQ. This CDR3 is built from 17 residues. The V gene lost 2 bases and the J gene lost 0 bases, with 18 bases spanning the gap. The PCR contained 60 Vbeta and 13 Jbeta primers. Method: immunoSEQ multiplex PCR; TCRdb's copy keeps in-frame clones and lacks some. The data hold under 200,000 clones, with more than 70% observed a single time. Regarding this clone: Its target is not known.

The sequenced sample was PBMCs. The source is a young man in good health and CMV-seronegative. The chain links TRBV5-1 to TRBJ2-7, with D unresolved. The DNA of the CDR3 is TGCGCCAGCAGCTTTTTTACTTACCAAGCAAGCTCCTACGAGCAGTACTTC. Encoded protein: CASSFFTYQASSYEQYF.